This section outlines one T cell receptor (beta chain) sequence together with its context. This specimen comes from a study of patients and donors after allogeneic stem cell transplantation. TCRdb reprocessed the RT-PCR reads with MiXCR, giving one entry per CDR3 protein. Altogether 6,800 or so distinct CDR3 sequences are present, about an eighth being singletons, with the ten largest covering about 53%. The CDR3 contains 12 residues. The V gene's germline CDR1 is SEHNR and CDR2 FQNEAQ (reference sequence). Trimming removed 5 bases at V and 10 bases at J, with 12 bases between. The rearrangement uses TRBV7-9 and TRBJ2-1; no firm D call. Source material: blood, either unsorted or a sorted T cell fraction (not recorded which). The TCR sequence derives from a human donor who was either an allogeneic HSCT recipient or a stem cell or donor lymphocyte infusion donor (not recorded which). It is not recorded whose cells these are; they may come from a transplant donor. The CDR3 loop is CASSRGASEQFF. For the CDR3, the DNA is TGTGCCAGCAGCCGAGGAGCTTCCGAGCAGTTCTTC.